The 10 T cell receptor beta chains given below trace back to one sample, sequenced in a study of blood T cell repertoires in COVID-19. Only in-frame clones appear in the TCRdb table, and some are missing; sequencing was by immunoSEQ multiplex PCR. The repertoire holds 60,000 to 80,000 clones, with 80% to 85% as singletons. Material: peripheral blood. The receptor source for this set is a man aged 50 to 60 with active COVID-19.

This clone came up a few times. This chain connects TRBV21-1 to TRBJ2-7; TRBD1, the D gene given by the table, was not confirmed from the DNA. TRBV21-1 is a pseudogene segment. CDR3 length: 12 residues. DNA of the CDR3: TGTGCCAGCAGCGTCACAGGGTGCGAGCAGTACTTC. Amino acids: CASSVTGCEQYF.

CDR3 residues: CASSLGALAGGMDEQFF. As DNA, the CDR3 is TGTGCCAGCAGCTTAGGGGCTTTAGCGGGAGGGATGGATGAGCAGTTCTTC. The J gene is TRBJ2-1, the V gene TRBV11-2; 11 bases are a match to TRBD2. With 1 base clipped from V and 8 bases from J, the junction kept 10 bases outside the gene matches. CDR1 is SGHAT and CDR2 is FQNNGV in the germline V gene. The CDR3 extends over 17 amino acids.

This clone was observed a single time. The CDR3 sequence: CASSAWGGGSYNSPLHF. CDR3 coding DNA: TGTGCCAGCAGCGCCTGGGGAGGCGGCTCCTATAATTCACCCCTCCACTTT. V and J are TRBV11-2 and TRBJ1-6; D uncertain. V was pared by 5 bases and J by 0 bases, with 14 bases between. CDR1 and CDR2 from the germline V gene are SGHAT and FQNNGV. The CDR3 is made up of 17 amino acids.

V usage is TRBV10-3 and J usage is TRBJ2-2; 8 bases match TRBD1. With V trimmed by 5 bases and J by 4 bases, 9 bases remained unmatched. CDR1 and CDR2 (germline): ENHRY, SYGVKD. CDR3 length: 16 residues. As DNA, the CDR3 is TGTGCCATCAGTCTCCAGGTGGGACAGGCCACCGGGGAGCTGTTTTTT. Translating it yields CAISLQVGQATGELFF.

This sequence joins TRBV19 and TRBJ2-6; TRBD1 aligns across 7 bases. Germline values: CDR1 LNHDA, CDR2 SQIVND (reference sequence). The junction had 7 bases not matched to a gene; V was cut back by 5 bases and J by 3 bases. The CDR3 is 16 residues long. The CDR3 DNA sequence: TGTGCCAGTAGTTTGACAGGGTCTTTTGGGGCCAACGTCCTGACTTTC. Translated, it gives CASSLTGSFGANVLTF.

The V and J genes are TRBV28 and TRBJ2-3, with a weak D call TRBD2 (6 bases). V was trimmed by 2 bases and J by 1 base, leaving 13 bases between them. The CDR3 totals 16 residues. CDR1 is MDHEN and CDR2 is SYDVKM in the germline V gene. CDR3 protein: CASSLRRAKGTDTQYF. The CDR3 DNA reads TGTGCCAGCAGTTTACGGAGGGCTAAGGGCACAGATACGCAGTATTTT.

This chain uses TRBV5-1 with TRBJ2-3; 8 bases are shared with TRBD2. Germline V gene sequence: CDR1 SGHRS, CDR2 YFSETQ. Trimming removed 4 bases from V and 2 bases from J; junction bases left unmatched: 12. The CDR3 loop spans 17 amino acids. In DNA, the CDR3 is TGCGCCAGCAGCCCCAGGCCAGCGGGAGATACCACAGATACGCAGTATTTT. Its protein is CASSPRPAGDTTDTQYF.

The chain recombines TRBV5-5 with TRBJ2-3, with D tentatively TRBD2 (5 bases). This CDR3 spans 16 amino acids. CDR1 SGHKS and CDR2 YYEKEE come from the germline V gene (reference sequence). Trimming removed 2 bases at V and 1 base at J, with 14 bases between. The DNA for the CDR3 is TGTGCCAGCAGCTTAGAACTGCCGCGGGGCACAGATACGCAGTATTTT. Encoded protein: CASSLELPRGTDTQYF. Full variable domain (rest looked up from reference TRBV5-5 and TRBJ2-3): DAGVTQSPTHLIKTRGQQVTLRCSPISGHKSVSWYQQVLGQGPQFIFQYYEKEERGRGNFPDRFSARQFPNYSSELNVNALLLGDSALYLCASSLELPRGTDTQYFGPGTRLTVL.

The rearrangement joins TRBV28 to TRBJ1-1; perhaps TRBD1 as D (5 bases). The germline V and J ends were trimmed by 7 bases and 1 base, with 16 bases remaining between them. This CDR3 comprises 15 residues. Germline CDR1 reads MDHEN; CDR2 reads SYDVKM. DNA of the CDR3: TGTGCCAGCACCCCCGGAGGCGGGGGGAACACTGAAGCTTTCTTT. It specifies CASTPGGGGNTEAFF. The variable domain in full, completed from reference TRBV28 and TRBJ1-1, reads DVKVTQSSRYLVKRTGEKVFLECVQDMDHENMFWYRQDPGLGLRLIYFSYDVKMKEKGDIPEGYSVSREKKERFSLILESASTNQTSMYLCASTPGGGGNTEAFFGQGTRLTVV.

This clone is a singleton in its sample. The chain uses TRBV3-1 (or the pseudogene TRBV3-2) and TRBJ2-6; possibly TRBD2 for D (6 bases). CDR1 and CDR2 from the germline V gene are LGHDT and YNNKEL (reference sequence). The CDR3 is made up of 17 amino acids. V was trimmed by 0 bases and J by 0 bases, leaving 9 bases between them. The CDR3 DNA follows: TGTGCCAGCAGCCAAGAGGAGCGGGCCTCTGGGGCCAACGTCCTGACTTTC. Translation gives CASSQEERASGANVLTF.